This record concerns one TCR beta chain sequence. This entry comes from a study of blood T cell repertoires in COVID-19. The wider study: The United States, Italy and Spain provided the acute and convalescent COVID-19 samples.

The CDR3 contains 14 residues. CDR1 is MNHEY, CDR2 SMNVEV, per germline (reference sequence). V was clipped by 8 bases and J by 5 bases; unmatched bases: 10. Sequencing was performed with immunoSEQ multiplex PCR; in TCRdb, only in-frame clones are kept and a portion is missing. The table lists some 240,000 clones, around 84% of them singletons. The chain employs TRBV27 and TRBJ2-7, with 9 bases fitting TRBD1. This clonotype was obtained from a woman between 40 and 50 years old who had recovered from COVID-19. The specimen sequenced was peripheral blood. The CDR3 DNA is TGTGCCAGCTCAACCGGGACAGGGATCAACGAGCAGTACTTC. Encoded protein: CASSTGTGINEQYF.